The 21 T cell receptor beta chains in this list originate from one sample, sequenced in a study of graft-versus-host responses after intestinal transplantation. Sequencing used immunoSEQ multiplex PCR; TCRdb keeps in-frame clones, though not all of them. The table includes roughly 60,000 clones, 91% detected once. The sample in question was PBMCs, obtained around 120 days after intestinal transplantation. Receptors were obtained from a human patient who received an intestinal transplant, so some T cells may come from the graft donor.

The CDR3 loop reads CASSEGSYNEQFF. DNA for the CDR3: TGTGCCAGCAGTGAGGGCTCCTACAATGAGCAGTTCTTC. This chain links TRBV28 with TRBJ2-1, with D possibly TRBD2 on 5 matching bases. V was pared by 5 bases and J by 0 bases, with 5 bases between. The CDR3 sequence is 13 residues long. Germline CDR1 and CDR2: MDHEN and SYDVKM.

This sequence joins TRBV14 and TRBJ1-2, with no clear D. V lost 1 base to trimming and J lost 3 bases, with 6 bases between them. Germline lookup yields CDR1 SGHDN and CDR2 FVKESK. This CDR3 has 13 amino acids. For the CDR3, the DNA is TGTGCCAGCAGCCAAGGTACTGACTATGGCTACACCTTC. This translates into CASSQGTDYGYTF.

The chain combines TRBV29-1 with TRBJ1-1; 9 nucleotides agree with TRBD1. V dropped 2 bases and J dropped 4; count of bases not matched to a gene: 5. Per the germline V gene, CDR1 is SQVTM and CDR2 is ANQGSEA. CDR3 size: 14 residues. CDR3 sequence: CSVEIWTGATEAFF. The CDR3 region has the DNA TGCAGCGTTGAAATCTGGACAGGGGCCACTGAAGCTTTCTTT.

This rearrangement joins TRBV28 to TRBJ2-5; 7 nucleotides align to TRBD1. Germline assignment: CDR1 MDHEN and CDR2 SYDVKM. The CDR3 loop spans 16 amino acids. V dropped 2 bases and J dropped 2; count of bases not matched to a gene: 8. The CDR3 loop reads CASSLPRDSLQETQYF. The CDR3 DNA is TGTGCCAGCAGTTTACCCCGGGACAGCCTACAAGAGACCCAGTACTTC.

The CDR3 DNA reads TGTGCCAGCAGCACGTACCCGGGACTAGCGGGAGGTGGGCAGTACTTC. It specifies CASSTYPGLAGGGQYF. The chain is built from TRBV4-2 and TRBJ2-7; 15 bases align to TRBD2. Germline V gives CDR1 LGHNA, CDR2 YNFKEQ. This CDR3 is 16 amino acids long. V lost 5 bases, J lost 9 bases, and 11 bases stayed unmatched.

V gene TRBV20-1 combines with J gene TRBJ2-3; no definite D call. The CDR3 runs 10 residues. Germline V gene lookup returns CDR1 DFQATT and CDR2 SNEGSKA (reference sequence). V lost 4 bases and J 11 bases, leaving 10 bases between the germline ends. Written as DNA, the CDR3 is TGCAGTGCTAACACCGTGAAGCAGTATTTT. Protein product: CSANTVKQYF.

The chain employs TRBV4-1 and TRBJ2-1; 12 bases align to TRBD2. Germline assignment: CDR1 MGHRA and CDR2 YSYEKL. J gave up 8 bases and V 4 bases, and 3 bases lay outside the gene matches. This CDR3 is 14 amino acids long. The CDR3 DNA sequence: TGCGCCAGCAGCCGGACTAGCGGGACCTATGAGCAGTTCTTC. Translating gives CASSRTSGTYEQFF.

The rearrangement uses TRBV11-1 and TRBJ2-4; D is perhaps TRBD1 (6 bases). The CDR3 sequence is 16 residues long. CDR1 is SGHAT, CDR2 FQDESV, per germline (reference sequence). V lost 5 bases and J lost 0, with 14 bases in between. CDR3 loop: CASSPDRFIAKNIQYF. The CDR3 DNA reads TGTGCCAGCAGCCCCGACAGGTTCATAGCCAAAAACATTCAGTACTTC.

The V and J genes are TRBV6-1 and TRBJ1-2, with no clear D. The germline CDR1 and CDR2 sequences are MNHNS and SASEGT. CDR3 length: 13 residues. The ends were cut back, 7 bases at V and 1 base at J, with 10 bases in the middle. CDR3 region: CASKSQVNYGYTF. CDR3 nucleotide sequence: TGTGCCAGCAAATCCCAGGTTAACTATGGCTACACCTTC.

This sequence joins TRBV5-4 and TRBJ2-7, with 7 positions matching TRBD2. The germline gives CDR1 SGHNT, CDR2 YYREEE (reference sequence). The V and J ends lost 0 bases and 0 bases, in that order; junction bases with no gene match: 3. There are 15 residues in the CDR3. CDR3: CASSLGAGVSYEQYF. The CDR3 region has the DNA TGTGCCAGCAGCTTGGGTGCGGGAGTCTCCTACGAGCAGTACTTC.

CDR3 residues: CASSLVYGTGNTIYF. CDR3 nucleotide sequence: TGTGCCAGCAGCTTAGTATATGGTACTGGAAACACCATATATTTT. The chain couples TRBV7-2 to TRBJ1-3; D ambiguous. The CDR3 runs 15 residues. V lost 1 base, J lost 2 bases, and 9 bases lay in between. In germline, CDR1 is SGHTA, CDR2 FQGNSA. Combining the CDR3 with reference TRBV7-2 and TRBJ1-3 gives the whole variable domain GAGVSQSPSNKVTEKGKDVELRCDPISGHTALYWYRQSLGQGLEFLIYFQGNSAPDKSGLPSDRFSAERTGGSVSTLTIQRTQQEDSAVYLCASSLVYGTGNTIYFGEGSWLTVV.

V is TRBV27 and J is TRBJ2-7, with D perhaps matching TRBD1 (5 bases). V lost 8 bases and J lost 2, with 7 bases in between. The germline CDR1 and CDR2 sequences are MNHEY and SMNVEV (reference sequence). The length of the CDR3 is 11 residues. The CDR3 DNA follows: TGTGCCAGCCAAGGGGCCTACGAGCAGTACTTC. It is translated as CASQGAYEQYF.

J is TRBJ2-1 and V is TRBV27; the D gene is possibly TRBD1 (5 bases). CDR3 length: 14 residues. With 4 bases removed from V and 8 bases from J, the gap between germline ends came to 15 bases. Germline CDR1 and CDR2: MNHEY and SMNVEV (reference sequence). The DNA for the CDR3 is TGTGCCAGCAGTTCCCCAGGGCATACAGATGAGCAGTTCTTC. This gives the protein CASSSPGHTDEQFF.

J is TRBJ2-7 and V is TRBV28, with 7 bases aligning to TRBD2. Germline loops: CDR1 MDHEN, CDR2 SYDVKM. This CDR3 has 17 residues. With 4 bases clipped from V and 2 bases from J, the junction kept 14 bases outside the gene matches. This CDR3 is CASSSFLAGADAYEQYF. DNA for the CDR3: TGTGCCAGCAGTTCATTCTTAGCGGGCGCAGACGCCTACGAGCAGTACTTC.

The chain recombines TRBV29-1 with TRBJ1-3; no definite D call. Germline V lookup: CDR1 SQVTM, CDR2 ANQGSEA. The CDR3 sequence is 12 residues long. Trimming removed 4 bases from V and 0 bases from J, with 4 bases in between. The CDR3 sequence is CSVGFSGNTIYF. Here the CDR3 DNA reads TGCAGCGTTGGTTTCTCTGGAAACACCATATATTTT.

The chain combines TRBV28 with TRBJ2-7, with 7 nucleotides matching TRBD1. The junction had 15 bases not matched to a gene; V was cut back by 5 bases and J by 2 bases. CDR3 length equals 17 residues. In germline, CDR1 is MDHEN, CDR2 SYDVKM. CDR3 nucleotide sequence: TGTGCCAGCAGTGGCACTCCCCGGACAGGTTTTACCTACGAGCAGTACTTC. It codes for CASSGTPRTGFTYEQYF.

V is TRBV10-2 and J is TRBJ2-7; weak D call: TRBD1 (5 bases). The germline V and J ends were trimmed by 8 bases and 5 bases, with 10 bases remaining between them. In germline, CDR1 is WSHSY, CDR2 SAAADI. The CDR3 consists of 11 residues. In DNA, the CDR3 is TGCGCCAGCGCCCTAGGGGACGAGCAGTACTTC. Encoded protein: CASALGDEQYF.

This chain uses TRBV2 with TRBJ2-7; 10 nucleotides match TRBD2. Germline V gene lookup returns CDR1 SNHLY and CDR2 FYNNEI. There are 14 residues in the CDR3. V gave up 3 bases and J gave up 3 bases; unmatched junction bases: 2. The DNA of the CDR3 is TGTGCCAGCAGTGAGTCTAGCGGGAGCTACGAGCAGTACTTC. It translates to CASSESSGSYEQYF. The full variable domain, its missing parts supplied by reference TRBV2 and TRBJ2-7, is EPEVTQTPSHQVTQMGQEVILRCVPISNHLYFYWYRQILGQKVEFLVSFYNNEISEKSEIFDDQFSVERPDGSNFTLKIRSTKLEDSAMYFCASSESSGSYEQYFGPGTRLTVT.

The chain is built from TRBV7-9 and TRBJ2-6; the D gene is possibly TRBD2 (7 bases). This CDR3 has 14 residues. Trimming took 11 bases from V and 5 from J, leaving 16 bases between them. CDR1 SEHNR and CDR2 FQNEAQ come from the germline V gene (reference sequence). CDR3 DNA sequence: TGTGCCGTCATCGGGGGGCGATGGGCCAACGTCCTGACTTTC. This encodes CAVIGGRWANVLTF.

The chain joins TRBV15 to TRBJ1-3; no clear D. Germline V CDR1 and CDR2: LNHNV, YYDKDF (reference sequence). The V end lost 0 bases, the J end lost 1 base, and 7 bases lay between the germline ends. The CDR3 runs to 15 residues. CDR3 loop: CATSREEGSGNTIYF. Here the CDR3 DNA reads TGTGCCACCAGCAGAGAGGAAGGTTCTGGAAACACCATATATTTT.

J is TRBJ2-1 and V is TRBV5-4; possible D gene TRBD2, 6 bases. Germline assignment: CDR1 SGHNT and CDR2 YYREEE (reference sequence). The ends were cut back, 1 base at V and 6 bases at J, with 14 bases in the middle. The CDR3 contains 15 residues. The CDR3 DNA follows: TGTGCCAGCAGCTTGATCCGGGGGACCAGCAATGAGCAGTTCTTC. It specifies CASSLIRGTSNEQFF.